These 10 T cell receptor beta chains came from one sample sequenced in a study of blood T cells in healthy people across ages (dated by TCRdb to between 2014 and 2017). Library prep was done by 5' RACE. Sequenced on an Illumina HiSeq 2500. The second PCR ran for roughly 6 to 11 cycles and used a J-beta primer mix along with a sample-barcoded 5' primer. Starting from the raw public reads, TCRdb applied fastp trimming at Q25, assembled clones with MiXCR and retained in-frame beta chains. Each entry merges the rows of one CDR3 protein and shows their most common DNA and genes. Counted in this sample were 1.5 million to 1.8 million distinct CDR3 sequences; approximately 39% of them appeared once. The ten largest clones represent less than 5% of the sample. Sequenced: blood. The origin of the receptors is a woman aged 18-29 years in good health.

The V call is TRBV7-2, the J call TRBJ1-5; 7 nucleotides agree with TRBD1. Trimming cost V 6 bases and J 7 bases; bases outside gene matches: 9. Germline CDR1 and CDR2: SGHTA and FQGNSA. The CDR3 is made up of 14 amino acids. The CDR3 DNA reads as TGTGCCAGCAGAAGTAGACAGGGAGAACAGCCCCAGCATTTT. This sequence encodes CASRSRQGEQPQHF.

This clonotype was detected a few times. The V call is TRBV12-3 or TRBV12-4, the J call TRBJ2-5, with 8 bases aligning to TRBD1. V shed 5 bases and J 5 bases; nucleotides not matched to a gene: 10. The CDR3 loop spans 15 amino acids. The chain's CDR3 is CASSLRTGRGETQYF. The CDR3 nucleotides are TGTGCCAGCAGTCTTCGGACAGGGCGTGGGGAGACCCAGTACTTC.

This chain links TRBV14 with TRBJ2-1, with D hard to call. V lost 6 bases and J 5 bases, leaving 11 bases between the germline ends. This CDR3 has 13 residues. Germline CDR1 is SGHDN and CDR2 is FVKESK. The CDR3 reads CASRGWPNNEQFF. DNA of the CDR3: TGTGCCAGCAGGGGGTGGCCCAACAATGAGCAGTTCTTC. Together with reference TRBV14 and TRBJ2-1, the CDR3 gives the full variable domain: EAGVTQFPSHSVIEKGQTVTLRCDPISGHDNLYWYRRVMGKEIKFLLHFVKESKQDESGMPNNRFLAERTGGTYSTLKVQPAELEDSGVYFCASRGWPNNEQFFGPGTRLTVL.

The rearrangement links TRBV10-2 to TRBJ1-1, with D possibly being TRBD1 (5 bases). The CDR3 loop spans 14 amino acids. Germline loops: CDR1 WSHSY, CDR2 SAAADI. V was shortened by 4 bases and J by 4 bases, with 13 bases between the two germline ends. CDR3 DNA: TGCGCCAGCAGTGGGTATGGGGGTCGCACTGAAGCTTTCTTT. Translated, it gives CASSGYGGRTEAFF.

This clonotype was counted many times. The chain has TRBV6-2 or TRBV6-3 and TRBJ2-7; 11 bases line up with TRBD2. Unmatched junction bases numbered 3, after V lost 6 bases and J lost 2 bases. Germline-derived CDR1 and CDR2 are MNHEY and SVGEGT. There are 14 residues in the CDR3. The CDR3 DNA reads TGTGCCAGCAGGCTAGCGGGAGGAACCTACGAGCAGTACTTC. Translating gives CASRLAGGTYEQYF.

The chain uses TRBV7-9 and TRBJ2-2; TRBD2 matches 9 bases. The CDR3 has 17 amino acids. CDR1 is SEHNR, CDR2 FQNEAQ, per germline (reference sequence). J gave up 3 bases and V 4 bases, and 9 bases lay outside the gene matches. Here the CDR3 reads CASSSRVWTSDTGELFF. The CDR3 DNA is TGTGCCAGCAGCTCTAGGGTTTGGACTAGCGACACCGGGGAGCTGTTTTTT.

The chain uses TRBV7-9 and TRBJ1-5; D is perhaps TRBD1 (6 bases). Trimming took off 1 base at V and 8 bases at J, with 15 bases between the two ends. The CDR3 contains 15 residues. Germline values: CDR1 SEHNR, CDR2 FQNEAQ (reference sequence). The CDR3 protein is CASSLGQGMVEPQHF. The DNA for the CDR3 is TGTGCCAGCAGCTTAGGTCAGGGGATGGTGGAGCCCCAGCATTTT.

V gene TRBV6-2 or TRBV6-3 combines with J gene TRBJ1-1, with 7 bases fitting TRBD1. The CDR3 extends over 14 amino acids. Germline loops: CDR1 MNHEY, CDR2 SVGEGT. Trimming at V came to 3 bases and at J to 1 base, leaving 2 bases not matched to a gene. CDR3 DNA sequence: TGTGCCAGCAGTTATCAGGGGGGGAACACTGAAGCTTTCTTT. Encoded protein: CASSYQGGNTEAFF.

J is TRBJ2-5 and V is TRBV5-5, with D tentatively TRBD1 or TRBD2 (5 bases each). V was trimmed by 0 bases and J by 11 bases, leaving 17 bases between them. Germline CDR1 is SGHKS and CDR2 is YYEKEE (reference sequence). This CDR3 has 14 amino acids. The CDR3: CASSLVGPYNEQYF. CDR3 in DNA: TGTGCCAGCAGCTTGGTGGGACCTTACAATGAGCAGTACTTC.

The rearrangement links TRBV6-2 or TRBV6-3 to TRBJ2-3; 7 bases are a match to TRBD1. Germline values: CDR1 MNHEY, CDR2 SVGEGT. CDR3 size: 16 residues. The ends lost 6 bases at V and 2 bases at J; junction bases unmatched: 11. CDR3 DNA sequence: TGTGCCAGCAGCCTGCCTTGGACAGGCCACACAGATACGCAGTATTTT. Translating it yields CASSLPWTGHTDTQYF.